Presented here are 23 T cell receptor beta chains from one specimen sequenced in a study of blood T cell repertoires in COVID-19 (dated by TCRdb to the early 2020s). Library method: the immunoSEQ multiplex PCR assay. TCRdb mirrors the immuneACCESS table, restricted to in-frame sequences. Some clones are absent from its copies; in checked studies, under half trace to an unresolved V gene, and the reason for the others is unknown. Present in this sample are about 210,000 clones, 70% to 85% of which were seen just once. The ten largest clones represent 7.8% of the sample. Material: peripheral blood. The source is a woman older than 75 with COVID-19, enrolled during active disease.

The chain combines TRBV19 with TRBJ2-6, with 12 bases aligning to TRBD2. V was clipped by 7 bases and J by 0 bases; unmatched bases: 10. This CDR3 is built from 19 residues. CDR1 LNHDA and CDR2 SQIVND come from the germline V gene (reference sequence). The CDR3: CASTQTSGSLLSGANVLTF. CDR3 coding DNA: TGTGCCAGTACCCAGACTAGCGGGAGCCTCCTCTCTGGGGCCAACGTCCTGACTTTC.

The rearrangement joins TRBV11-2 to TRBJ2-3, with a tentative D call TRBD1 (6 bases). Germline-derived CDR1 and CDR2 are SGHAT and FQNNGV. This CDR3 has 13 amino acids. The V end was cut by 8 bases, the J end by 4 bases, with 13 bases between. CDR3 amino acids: CASGNRVADTQYF. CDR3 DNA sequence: TGTGCCAGCGGGAACAGGGTAGCAGATACGCAGTATTTT.

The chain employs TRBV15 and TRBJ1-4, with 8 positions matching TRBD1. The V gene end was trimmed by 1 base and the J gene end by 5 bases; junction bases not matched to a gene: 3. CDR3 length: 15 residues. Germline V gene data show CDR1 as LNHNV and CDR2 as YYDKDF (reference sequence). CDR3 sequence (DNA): TGTGCCACCAGCAGAGCTAGGACAGGGAATGAAAAACTGTTTTTT. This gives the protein CATSRARTGNEKLFF.

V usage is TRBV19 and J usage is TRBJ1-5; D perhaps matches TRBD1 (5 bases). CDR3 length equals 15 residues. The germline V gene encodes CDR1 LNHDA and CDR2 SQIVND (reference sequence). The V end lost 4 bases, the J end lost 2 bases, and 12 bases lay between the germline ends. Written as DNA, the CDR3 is TGTGCCAGTAGTAGTTCCGGGGGAGGCAATCAGCCCCAGCATTTT. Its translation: CASSSSGGGNQPQHF.

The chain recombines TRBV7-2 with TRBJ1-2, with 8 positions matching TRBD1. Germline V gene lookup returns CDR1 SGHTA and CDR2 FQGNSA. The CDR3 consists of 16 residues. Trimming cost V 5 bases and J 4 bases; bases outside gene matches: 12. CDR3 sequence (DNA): TGTGCCAGCAGCACTCGACAGGGGCCACGCGGCTATGGCTACACCTTC. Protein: CASSTRQGPRGYGYTF. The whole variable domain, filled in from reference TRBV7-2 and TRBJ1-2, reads GAGVSQSPSNKVTEKGKDVELRCDPISGHTALYWYRQSLGQGLEFLIYFQGNSAPDKSGLPSDRFSAERTGGSVSTLTIQRTQQEDSAVYLCASSTRQGPRGYGYTFGSGTRLTVV.

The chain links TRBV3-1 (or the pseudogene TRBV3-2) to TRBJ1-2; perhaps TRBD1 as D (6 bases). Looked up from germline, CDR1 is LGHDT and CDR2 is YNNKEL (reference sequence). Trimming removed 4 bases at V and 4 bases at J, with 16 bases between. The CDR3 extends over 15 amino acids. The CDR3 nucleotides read TGTGCCAGCAGCCGTGTACAGGGTAGGGGCTATGGCTACACCTTC. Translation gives CASSRVQGRGYGYTF.

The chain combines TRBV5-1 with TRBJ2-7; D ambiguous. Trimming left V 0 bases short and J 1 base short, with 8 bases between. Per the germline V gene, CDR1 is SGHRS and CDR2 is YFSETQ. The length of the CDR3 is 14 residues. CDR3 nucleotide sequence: TGCGCCAGCAGCTTGGTGGGCTTATCCTACGAGCAGTACTTC. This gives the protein CASSLVGLSYEQYF.

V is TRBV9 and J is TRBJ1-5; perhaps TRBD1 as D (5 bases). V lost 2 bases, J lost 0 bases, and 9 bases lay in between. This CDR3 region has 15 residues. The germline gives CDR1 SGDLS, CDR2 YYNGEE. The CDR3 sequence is CASSVGGASNQPQHF. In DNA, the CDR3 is TGTGCCAGCAGCGTGGGAGGGGCTAGCAATCAGCCCCAGCATTTT.

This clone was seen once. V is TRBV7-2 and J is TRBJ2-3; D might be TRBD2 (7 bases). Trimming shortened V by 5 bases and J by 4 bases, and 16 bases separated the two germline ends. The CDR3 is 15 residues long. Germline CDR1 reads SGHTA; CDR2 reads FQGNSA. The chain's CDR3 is CASSPNGGRSDTQYF. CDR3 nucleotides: TGTGCCAGCAGCCCTAACGGGGGGCGCTCAGATACGCAGTATTTT. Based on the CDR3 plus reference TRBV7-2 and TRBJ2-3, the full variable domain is GAGVSQSPSNKVTEKGKDVELRCDPISGHTALYWYRQSLGQGLEFLIYFQGNSAPDKSGLPSDRFSAERTGGSVSTLTIQRTQQEDSAVYLCASSPNGGRSDTQYFGPGTRLTVL.

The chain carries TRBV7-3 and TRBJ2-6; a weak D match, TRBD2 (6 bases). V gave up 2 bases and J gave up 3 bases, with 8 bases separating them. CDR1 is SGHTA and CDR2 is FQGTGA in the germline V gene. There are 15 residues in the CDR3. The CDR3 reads CASSLGGLGANVLTF. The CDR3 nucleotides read TGTGCCAGCAGCTTAGGAGGGCTTGGGGCCAACGTCCTGACTTTC.

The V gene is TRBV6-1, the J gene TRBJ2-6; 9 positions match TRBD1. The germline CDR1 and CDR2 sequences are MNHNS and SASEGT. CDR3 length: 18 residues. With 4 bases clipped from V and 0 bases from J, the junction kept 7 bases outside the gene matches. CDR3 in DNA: TGTGCCAGCAGTGTCCCGGGACAGGGACTCTCTGGGGCCAACGTCCTGACTTTC. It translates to CASSVPGQGLSGANVLTF.

The CDR3 sequence: CASSYTAGPPGGYTF. The CDR3 bases are TGTGCCAGCAGTTACACCGCGGGGCCTCCTGGAGGCTACACCTTC. This chain connects TRBV6-5 to TRBJ1-2; weak D call: TRBD1 (5 bases). Germline V gene sequence: CDR1 MNHEY, CDR2 SVGAGI. Trimming stripped 2 bases from V and 8 bases from J, with 18 bases between. The CDR3 runs 15 residues.

The CDR3 sequence is CASSLWGPNTGELFF. The CDR3 nucleotides are TGTGCCAGCAGCTTGTGGGGGCCGAACACCGGGGAGCTGTTTTTT. The rearrangement joins TRBV7-3 to TRBJ2-2; tentatively, D is TRBD1 (6 bases). CDR1 SGHTA and CDR2 FQGTGA come from the germline V gene. Trimming left V 3 bases short and J 0 bases short, with 8 bases between. The length of the CDR3 is 15 residues.

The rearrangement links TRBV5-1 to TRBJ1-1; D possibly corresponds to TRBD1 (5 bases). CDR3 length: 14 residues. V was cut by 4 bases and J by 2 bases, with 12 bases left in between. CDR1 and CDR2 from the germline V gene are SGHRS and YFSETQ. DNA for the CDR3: TGCGCCAGCAGCCTAGACAGCCATAACACTGAAGCTTTCTTT. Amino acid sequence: CASSLDSHNTEAFF. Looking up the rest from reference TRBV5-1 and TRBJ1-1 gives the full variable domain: KAGVTQTPRYLIKTRGQQVTLSCSPISGHRSVSWYQQTPGQGLQFLFEYFSETQRNKGNFPGRFSGRQFSNSRSEMNVSTLELGDSALYLCASSLDSHNTEAFFGQGTRLTVV.

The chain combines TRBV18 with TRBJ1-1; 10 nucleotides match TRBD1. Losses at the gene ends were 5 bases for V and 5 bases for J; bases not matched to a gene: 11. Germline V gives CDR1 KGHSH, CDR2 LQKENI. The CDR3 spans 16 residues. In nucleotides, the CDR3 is TGTGCCAGCTCAGGGACAGGGGCCCCCCGGGGAACTGAAGCTTTCTTT. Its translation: CASSGTGAPRGTEAFF.

As DNA, the CDR3 is TGTGCCAGCAGTTACACTTCCCCGGCTGAAGCTTTCTTT. Amino acid sequence: CASSYTSPAEAFF. The chain carries TRBV6-5 and TRBJ1-1; D uncertain. This CDR3 has 13 residues. Germline V gene data show CDR1 as MNHEY and CDR2 as SVGAGI. V was cut by 2 bases and J by 6 bases, with 10 bases left in between.

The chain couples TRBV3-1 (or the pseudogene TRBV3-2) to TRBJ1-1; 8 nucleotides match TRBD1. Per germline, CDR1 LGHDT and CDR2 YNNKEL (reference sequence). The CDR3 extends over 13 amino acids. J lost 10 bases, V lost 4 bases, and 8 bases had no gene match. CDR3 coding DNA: TGTGCCAGCAGCCTAGGGACAGGCGGGGGAGCTTTCTTT. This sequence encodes CASSLGTGGGAFF.

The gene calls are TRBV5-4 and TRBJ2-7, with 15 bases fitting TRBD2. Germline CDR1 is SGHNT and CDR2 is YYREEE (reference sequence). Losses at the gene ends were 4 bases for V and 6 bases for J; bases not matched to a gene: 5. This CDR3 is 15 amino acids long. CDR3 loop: CASSDWTSGRGEQYF. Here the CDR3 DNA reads TGTGCCAGCAGCGATTGGACTAGCGGGAGGGGCGAGCAGTACTTC.

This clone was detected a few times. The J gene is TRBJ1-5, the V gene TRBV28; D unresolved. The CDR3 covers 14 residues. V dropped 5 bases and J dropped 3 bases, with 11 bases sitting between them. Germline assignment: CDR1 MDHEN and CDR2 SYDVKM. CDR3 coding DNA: TGTGCCAGCAGTACAACACCTCACAATCAGCCCCAGCATTTT. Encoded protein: CASSTTPHNQPQHF.

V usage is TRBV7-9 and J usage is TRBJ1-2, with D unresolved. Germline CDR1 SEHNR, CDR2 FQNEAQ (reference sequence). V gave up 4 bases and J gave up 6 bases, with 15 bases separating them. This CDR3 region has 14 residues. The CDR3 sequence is CASSSQTPQHGYTF. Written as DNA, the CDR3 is TGTGCCAGCAGCTCACAGACACCGCAGCATGGCTACACCTTC.

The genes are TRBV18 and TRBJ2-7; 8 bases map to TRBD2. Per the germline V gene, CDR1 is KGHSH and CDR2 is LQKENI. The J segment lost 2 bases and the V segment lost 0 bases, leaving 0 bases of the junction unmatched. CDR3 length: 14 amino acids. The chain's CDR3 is CASSPPSGAYEQYF. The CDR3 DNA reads TGTGCCAGCTCACCACCTAGCGGGGCCTACGAGCAGTACTTC.

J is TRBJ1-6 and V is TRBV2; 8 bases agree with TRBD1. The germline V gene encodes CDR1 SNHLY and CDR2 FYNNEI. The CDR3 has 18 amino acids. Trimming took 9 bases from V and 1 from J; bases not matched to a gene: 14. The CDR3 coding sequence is TGTGCCAGACAGGCGGGGCAGGGGGCAAGATCCTATAATTCACCCCTCCACTTT. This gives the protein CARQAGQGARSYNSPLHF. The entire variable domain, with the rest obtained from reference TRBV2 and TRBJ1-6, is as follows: EPEVTQTPSHQVTQMGQEVILRCVPISNHLYFYWYRQILGQKVEFLVSFYNNEISEKSEIFDDQFSVERPDGSNFTLKIRSTKLEDSAMYFCARQAGQGARSYNSPLHFGNGTRLTVT.

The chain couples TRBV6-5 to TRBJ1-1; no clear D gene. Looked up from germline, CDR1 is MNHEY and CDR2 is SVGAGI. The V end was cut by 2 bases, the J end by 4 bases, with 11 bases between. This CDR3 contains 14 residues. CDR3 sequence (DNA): TGTGCCAGCAGTTACCTGGGAAGCGGCACTGAAGCTTTCTTT. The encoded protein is CASSYLGSGTEAFF.